This is a list of T cell receptor beta chains from one sample in a study of T cell repertoires in cytomegalovirus infection. For these receptors, no antigen is known. In TCRdb, the reads were re-called with MiXCR into one record per CDR3 protein. The repertoire includes 450,000 to 600,000 distinct CDR3 sequences, about 44% of them detected once, and 40% to 50% sits in the top ten. The sample in question was cultured PBMCs, obtained from culture after CMV antigen stimulation. These receptors came from a human donor in good health (CMV status not recorded). Some clones in this sample may be carry-over from other donors' samples. Both conserved end residues are part of each CDR3. D genes are given only for firm matches. Rows may omit the clone size; those that give it use once, few, many or a size class.

j_call v_call clone_size d_call cdr3_nt cdr3_aa
TRBJ2-3 TRBV5-4 NA NA TGTGCCAGCAGCTTCAGGGGCATGACAGATACGCAGTATTTT CASSFRGMTDTQYF
TRBJ2-3 TRBV7-2 NA NA TGTGCCAGCAGCCCGATGGGATCAGTGGATACGCAGTATTTT CASSPMGSVDTQYF
TRBJ2-2 TRBV29-1 few TRBD1 TGCAGCGTTGAAGGGTTAGGGGGCCGGAACGCGAACACCGGGGAGCTGTTTTTT CSVEGLGGRNANTGELFF
TRBJ1-4 TRBV12-3/TRBV12-4 NA NA TGTGCCAGCAGTCCGAGGGCCTCTAATGAAAAACTGTTTTTT CASSPRASNEKLFF
TRBJ2-7 TRBV20-1 few NA TGCAGTGCCCAGGGGGGACTAGGAGCCTACGAGCAGTACTTC CSAQGGLGAYEQYF
TRBJ2-1 TRBV7-2 many NA TGTGCCAGCAGCTTAGGAATAGAGAGGTTCTTC CASSLGIERFF
TRBJ2-3 TRBV6-5 NA NA TGTGCCAGCAGTTACGCCCAGGGAATAGATACGCAGTATTTT CASSYAQGIDTQYF
TRBJ2-7 TRBV28 few NA TGTGCCAGCAGCCCCAGGGTAGGCCGCGAGCAGTACTTC CASSPRVGREQYF
TRBJ2-7 TRBV6-7 NA NA TGTGCCAGCAGTTACTCAAGACCACCGGGACGGGGAGACGAGCAGTACTTC CASSYSRPPGRGDEQYF
TRBJ2-2 TRBV30 NA NA TGTGCCTGGAGCCCCCCCGGGGAGCTGTTTTTT CAWSPPGELFF
TRBJ2-7 TRBV12-3/TRBV12-4 NA NA TGTGCCAGCAGACAGGGTCTCTACGAGCAGTACTTC CASRQGLYEQYF
TRBJ1-2 TRBV2 once NA TGTGCCAGCAGTGAGAGGGCGGGAAGTGGTGGCTACACCTTC CASSERAGSGGYTF
TRBJ2-7 TRBV4-3 few NA TGCGCCAGCAGCCAAGCCATCGGGGTTGGCTACGAGCAGTACTTC CASSQAIGVGYEQYF
TRBJ2-7 TRBV6-2/TRBV6-3 few NA TGTGCCAGCAGCCGAGGACACCACTACGAGCAGTACTTC CASSRGHHYEQYF
TRBJ1-4 TRBV4-1 NA NA TGCGCCAGCAGCCTCAGCGGGTTTAATGAAAAACTGTTTTTT CASSLSGFNEKLFF
TRBJ1-6 TRBV6-1 few NA TGTGCCAGCACTAGCGGCGGGAGCTCCTATAATTCACCCCTCCACTTT CASTSGGSSYNSPLHF